This T cell receptor (beta chain) was identified in a study of blood T cell repertoires in COVID-19. About the study: Whether acute or convalescent, the COVID-19 samples came from the United States, Italy and Spain. PBMCs, B-cell-depleted T cells, or T cells provided the cDNA or gDNA that made up the material.

V was trimmed by 3 bases and J by 2 bases, leaving 11 bases between them. CDR3 length: 15 amino acids. Germline-derived CDR1 and CDR2 are SEHNR and FQNEAQ (reference sequence). Authors' analysis steps: How many nucleated cells were present was estimated from reference gene primer amplification. Sequencing was performed with immunoSEQ multiplex PCR; in TCRdb, only in-frame clones are kept and a portion is missing. The V and J calls and clone size are taken from that table; D and trimming were inferred from the DNA. This sample has 100,000 to 150,000 clones; 83% occur once, and the top ten carry about 5.4%.

Sample: peripheral blood. The TCR comes from an elderly man with active or convalescent COVID-19. V and J are TRBV7-9 and TRBJ1-5, with D possibly being TRBD1 (5 bases). CDR3 DNA: TGTGCCAGCAGCTTTGGTTGGGGGGGCAATCAGCCCCAGCATTTT. Encoded protein: CASSFGWGGNQPQHF.